This T cell receptor (beta chain) was documented in a study of T cell responses to AZD1222 COVID-19 vaccine. V was pared by 2 bases and J by 0 bases, with 6 bases of the junction left unmatched. Germline values: CDR1 LGHNA, CDR2 YSLEER. The length of the CDR3 is 17 residues. Generated by immunoSEQ multiplex PCR, the TCRdb table keeps only in-frame clones and is missing some. The table has some 200,000 clones, approximately 94% seen once. This sample comprised peripheral blood, obtained 28 days after the second dose of the MenACWY control vaccine. The receptor was derived from an adult who received the MenACWY meningococcal vaccine as a control. The V and J genes are TRBV4-3 and TRBJ1-4; the match to TRBD1 covers 7 bases. In DNA form, the CDR3 reads TGCGCCAGCAGCCAATGGGCCGGGACAGCAACTAATGAAAAACTGTTTTTT. This encodes CASSQWAGTATNEKLFF.